This is a list of T cell receptor beta chains from one sample in a study of metastatic and nonmetastatic thyroid tumors. Via MiXCR, TCRdb re-called the PCR reads. In the table there are about 40,000 clones, 15% to 20% of which are singletons. Sequenced: blood. The source is a female donor with papillary thyroid cancer or a benign thyroid nodule (not recorded which). Some clones in this sample may be carry-over from other donors' samples. Both conserved end residues are part of each CDR3. The D gene is left open where the match is weak. Not every row has a clone size; where given, it reads once, few, many or a size class.

>-|many|TRBV28|TRBJ2-3
CASSLRDTQYF
TGTGCCAGCAGTTTACGGGATACGCAGTATTTT
>TRBD1|many|TRBV2|TRBJ1-5
CASRDRGHRNQPQHF
TGTGCCAGCAGGGACAGGGGGCATCGCAATCAGCCCCAGCATTTT
>TRBD1|few|TRBV28|TRBJ2-2
CASSRTGGHAGELFF
TGTGCCAGCAGTAGGACAGGGGGCCATGCCGGGGAGCTGTTTTTT
>TRBD1|many|TRBV5-1|TRBJ2-3
CASSGGAGTGGTDTQYF
TGCGCCAGCAGCGGGGGGGCCGGGACAGGGGGCACAGATACGCAGTATTTT
>-|many|TRBV29-1|TRBJ2-5
CSVGQETQYF
TGCAGCGTTGGCCAAGAGACCCAGTACTTC
>-|many|TRBV19|TRBJ2-2
CACNIGQNTGELFF
TGTGCCTGTAATATTGGGCAGAACACCGGGGAGCTGTTTTTT
>-|many|TRBV19|TRBJ2-7
CASRPEGISSYEQYF
TGTGCCAGTAGACCTGAGGGAATCAGCTCCTACGAGCAGTACTTC
>TRBD1|many|TRBV20-1|TRBJ1-5
CSADRGHQPQHF
TGCAGTGCTGACAGGGGACATCAGCCCCAGCATTTT
>-|many|TRBV24-1|TRBJ1-1
CATSESTGRSAEAFF
TGTGCCACCAGTGAGAGTACAGGGAGGTCTGCTGAAGCTTTCTTT
>-|many|TRBV20-1|TRBJ1-1
CSARVHQNTEAFF
TGCAGTGCTAGGGTACACCAGAACACTGAAGCTTTCTTT
>TRBD2|many|TRBV5-1|TRBJ2-1
CASSALAVSPSEQFF
TGCGCCAGCAGCGCCCTAGCGGTTTCCCCCAGTGAGCAGTTCTTC
>-|many|TRBV7-9|TRBJ2-7
CASSLPGGVYEQYF
TGTGCCAGCAGCCTGCCTGGCGGGGTCTACGAGCAGTACTTC
>-|-|TRBV5-1|TRBJ2-2
CASSGRWDGEAAGELFF
TGCGCCAGCAGCGGGCGGTGGGACGGGGAGGCAGCCGGGGAGCTGTTTTTT
>TRBD1|many|TRBV20-1|TRBJ2-7
CSARGGDRDYEQYF
TGCAGTGCTCGGGGAGGGGACAGGGACTACGAGCAGTACTTC
>-|many|TRBV7-2|TRBJ2-1
CASSLGPLAGLGNEQFF
TGTGCCAGCAGCTTAGGGCCCCTGGCGGGGCTAGGGAATGAGCAGTTCTTC
>TRBD2|many|TRBV4-1|TRBJ2-7
CASSQAGTSGGASYEQYF
TGCGCCAGCAGCCAAGCCGGGACTAGCGGGGGGGCGTCCTACGAGCAGTACTTC
>-|-|TRBV18|TRBJ1-2
CASSPESGVGYTF
TGTGCCAGCTCACCAGAATCAGGGGTCGGCTACACCTTC
>-|many|TRBV19|TRBJ1-6
CASSITRGLNSPLHF
TGTGCCAGTAGTATAACCCGCGGACTTAATTCACCCCTCCACTTT
>TRBD2|many|TRBV20-1|TRBJ2-5
CSATSRSGRLGETQYF
TGCAGTGCTACCTCGAGGAGCGGGAGATTGGGGGAGACCCAGTACTTC
>-|-|TRBV7-8|TRBJ2-7
CASSSYTVGTYEQYF
TGTGCCAGCAGCTCCTATACAGTGGGCACCTACGAGCAGTACTTC
>-|many|TRBV28|TRBJ2-7
CASSLGTVGAESYEQYF
TGTGCCAGCAGTTTGGGTACGGTGGGAGCGGAAAGCTACGAGCAGTACTTC
>TRBD1|many|TRBV7-9|TRBJ2-7
CASSLGDRHYEQYF
TGTGCCAGCAGCTTAGGGGACAGACACTACGAGCAGTACTTC
>TRBD2|many|TRBV28|TRBJ2-2
CASSPPGTSGGNGELFF
TGTGCCAGCAGCCCACCAGGGACTAGCGGGGGGAACGGGGAGCTGTTTTTT
>-|many|TRBV15|TRBJ2-5
CATSRDVIQEAQYF
TGTGCCACCAGCAGAGATGTGATTCAAGAGGCCCAGTACTTC
>-|many|TRBV28|TRBJ1-2
CASSSSWTANYGYTF
TGTGCCAGCAGTTCCTCGTGGACAGCTAACTATGGCTACACCTTC
>TRBD2|many|TRBV4-1|TRBJ2-1
CASSQEASGIFNEQFF
TGCGCCAGCAGCCAAGAAGCTAGCGGGATCTTCAATGAGCAGTTCTTC
>-|many|TRBV10-3|TRBJ1-2
CAISEQNTLYGYTF
TGTGCCATCAGTGAACAGAACACTCTATATGGCTACACCTTC
>-|many|TRBV9|TRBJ1-3
CASSDGTSGNTIYF
TGTGCCAGCAGCGACGGGACCTCTGGAAACACCATATATTTT
>-|many|TRBV7-7|TRBJ2-1
CASSPDNGLGNEQFF
TGTGCTAGCAGCCCGGATAACGGTCTGGGCAATGAGCAGTTCTTC
>-|many|TRBV12-3/TRBV12-4|TRBJ1-1
CASSFGGLAEAFF
TGTGCCAGCAGTTTTGGGGGCCTGGCTGAAGCTTTCTTT
>TRBD2|many|TRBV7-3|TRBJ2-1
CASSSAGAWNEQFF
TGTGCCAGCAGCTCAGCGGGAGCATGGAATGAGCAGTTCTTC
>TRBD1|-|TRBV30|TRBJ2-2
CASMIRIRDRRPAGELFF
TGTGCCTCGATGATAAGAATCCGGGACAGGCGGCCGGCCGGGGAGCTGTTTTTT
>TRBD1|many|TRBV5-1|TRBJ2-1
CASSPGQASGNNEQFF
TGCGCCAGCAGCCCGGGACAGGCTTCAGGTAACAATGAGCAGTTCTTC
>-|many|TRBV9|TRBJ2-1
CASSGFDGGGVGYNEQFF
TGTGCCAGCAGCGGTTTCGACGGGGGTGGTGTGGGGTACAATGAGCAGTTCTTC
>TRBD1|many|TRBV6-6|TRBJ1-5
CASSYRRGRNQPQHF
TGTGCCAGCAGTTACCGCAGGGGGCGCAATCAGCCCCAGCATTTT
>-|many|TRBV24-1|TRBJ1-5
CATSDDRIVGNQPQHF
TGTGCCACCAGTGATGATAGGATTGTGGGGAATCAGCCCCAGCATTTT
>-|many|TRBV2|TRBJ2-7
CASTEGPGYEQYF
TGTGCCAGCACCGAAGGGCCCGGGTACGAGCAGTACTTC
>TRBD2|many|TRBV20-1|TRBJ2-3
CSARLAGAYRADTQYF
TGCAGTGCACGACTAGCGGGGGCCTACCGGGCGGATACGCAGTATTTT
>-|many|TRBV7-3|TRBJ2-1
CASSLRASSNNEQFF
TGTGCCAGCAGCTTAAGGGCTAGCTCCAACAATGAGCAGTTCTTC
>-|many|TRBV10-3|TRBJ1-5
CAITGKSNQPQHF
TGTGCCATCACCGGAAAAAGCAATCAGCCCCAGCATTTT
>TRBD1|few|TRBV6-1|TRBJ1-3
CASNPTGDGSGNTIYF
TGTGCCAGCAACCCGACAGGGGATGGGTCCGGAAACACCATATATTTT
>TRBD2|many|TRBV5-1|TRBJ2-2
CASSRREAGELFF
TGCGCCAGCAGCCGACGGGAGGCCGGGGAGCTGTTTTTT
>-|many|TRBV19|TRBJ2-5
CASRAGGETQYF
TGTGCCAGTAGGGCAGGAGGCGAGACCCAGTACTTC
>TRBD1|once|TRBV20-1|TRBJ1-2
CSSPGQGNYRYTF
TGCAGTTCACCGGGACAGGGGAACTATCGCTACACCTTC
>-|many|TRBV12-5|TRBJ1-2
CASGLGQSLWGGYTF
TGTGCTAGTGGTTTGGGGCAGTCCCTGTGGGGTGGCTACACCTTC
>-|many|TRBV6-4|TRBJ1-1
CASSEEAAMNTEAFF
TGTGCCAGCAGTGAGGAGGCAGCCATGAACACTGAAGCTTTCTTT
>TRBD1|-|TRBV6-1|TRBJ2-7
CASSEGDRGEQYF
TGTGCCAGCAGTGAGGGGGACAGGGGCGAGCAGTACTTC
>-|-|TRBV2|TRBJ2-7
CASSDGRVLTGEQYF
TGTGCCAGCAGTGACGGAAGGGTACTCACGGGAGAGCAGTACTTC
>-|few|TRBV28|TRBJ2-7
CASSPAFFSYEHYF
TGTGCCAGCAGTCCAGCGTTTTTCTCCTACGAGCATTACTTC
>-|many|TRBV25-1|TRBJ2-6
CASSDESGANVLTF
TGTGCCAGCAGTGATGAGTCTGGGGCCAACGTCCTGACTTTC
>TRBD1|many|TRBV19|TRBJ1-5
CASSVPGTDVIYSNQPQHF
TGTGCCAGTAGTGTCCCCGGGACAGACGTTATTTATAGCAATCAGCCCCAGCATTTT
>-|many|TRBV9|TRBJ2-1
CASSVAYRGGEQFF
TGTGCCAGCAGCGTAGCGTATCGGGGTGGTGAGCAGTTCTTC
>TRBD1|-|TRBV9|TRBJ2-2
CANSKPGQGAGGELSF
TGTGCCAACAGCAAACCGGGACAGGGGGCAGGCGGGGAGCTGTCTTTT
>TRBD2|many|TRBV6-5|TRBJ2-1
CASSYSSGASSYNEQFF
TGTGCCAGCAGTTACTCTAGCGGGGCAAGCTCCTACAATGAGCAGTTCTTC